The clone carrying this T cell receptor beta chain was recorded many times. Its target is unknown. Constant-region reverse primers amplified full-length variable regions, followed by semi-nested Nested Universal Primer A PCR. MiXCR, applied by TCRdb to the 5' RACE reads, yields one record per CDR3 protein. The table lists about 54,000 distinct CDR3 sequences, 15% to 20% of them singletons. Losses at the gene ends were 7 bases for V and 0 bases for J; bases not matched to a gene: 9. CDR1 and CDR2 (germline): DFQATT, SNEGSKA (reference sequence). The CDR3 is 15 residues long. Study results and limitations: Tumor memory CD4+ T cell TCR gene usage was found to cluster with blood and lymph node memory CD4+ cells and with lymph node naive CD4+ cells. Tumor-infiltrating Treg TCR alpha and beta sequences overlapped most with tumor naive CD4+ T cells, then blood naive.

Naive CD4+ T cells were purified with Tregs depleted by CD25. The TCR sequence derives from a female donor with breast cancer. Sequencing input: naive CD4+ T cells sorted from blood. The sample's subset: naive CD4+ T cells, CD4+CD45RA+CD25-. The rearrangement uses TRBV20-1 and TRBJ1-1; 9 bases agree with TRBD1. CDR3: CSGPGQGTMNTEAFF. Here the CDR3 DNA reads TGCAGTGGACCGGGACAGGGAACTATGAACACTGAAGCTTTCTTT.